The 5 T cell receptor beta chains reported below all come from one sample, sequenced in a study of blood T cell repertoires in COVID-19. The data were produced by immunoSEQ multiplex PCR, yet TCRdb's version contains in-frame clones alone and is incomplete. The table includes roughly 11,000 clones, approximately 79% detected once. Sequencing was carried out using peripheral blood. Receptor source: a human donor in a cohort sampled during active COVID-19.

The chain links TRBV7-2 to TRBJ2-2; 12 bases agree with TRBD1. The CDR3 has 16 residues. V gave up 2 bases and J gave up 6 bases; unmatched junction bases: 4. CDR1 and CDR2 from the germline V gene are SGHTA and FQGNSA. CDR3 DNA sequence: TGTGCCAGCAGCTTAATGGGACAGGGGGCTCCCGGGGAGCTGTTTTTT. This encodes CASSLMGQGAPGELFF.

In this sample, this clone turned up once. CDR3 protein: CASSQGPRAYYTF. The CDR3, as DNA: TGTGCCAGCAGCCAAGGACCCAGGGCCTACTACACCTTC. The chain links TRBV3-1 (or the pseudogene TRBV3-2) to TRBJ1-2, with D maybe TRBD1 (5 bases). The CDR3 is 13 residues long. V was cut by 1 base and J by 10 bases, with 13 bases left in between. CDR1 and CDR2 from the germline V gene are LGHDT and YNNKEL (reference sequence).

The CDR3 nucleotides read TGTGCCAGCAGCTCCAGGGGGGCGGCTACGGCGGGCTACACCTTC. Its protein is CASSSRGAATAGYTF. The chain is built from TRBV7-2 and TRBJ1-2; 7 bases are shared with TRBD1. CDR3 length equals 15 residues. Per germline, CDR1 SGHTA and CDR2 FQGNSA. V lost 4 bases, J lost 8 bases, and 13 bases stayed unmatched.

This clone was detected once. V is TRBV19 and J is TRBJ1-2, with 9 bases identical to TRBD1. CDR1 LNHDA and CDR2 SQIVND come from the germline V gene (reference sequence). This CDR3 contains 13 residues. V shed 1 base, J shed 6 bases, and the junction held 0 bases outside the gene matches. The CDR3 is CASSIGQGDGYTF. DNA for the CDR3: TGTGCCAGTAGTATAGGACAGGGGGATGGCTACACCTTC.

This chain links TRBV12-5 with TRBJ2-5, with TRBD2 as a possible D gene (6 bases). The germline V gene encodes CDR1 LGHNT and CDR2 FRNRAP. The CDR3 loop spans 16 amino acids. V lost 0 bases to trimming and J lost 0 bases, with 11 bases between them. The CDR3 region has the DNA TGTGCTAGTGGTTTGGTACTAGGAGGGTACCAAGAGACCCAGTACTTC. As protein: CASGLVLGGYQETQYF. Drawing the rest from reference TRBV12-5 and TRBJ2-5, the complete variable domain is DARVTQTPRHKVTEMGQEVTMRCQPILGHNTVFWYRQTMMQGLELLAYFRNRAPLDDSGMPKDRFSAEMPDATLATLKIQPSEPRDSAVYFCASGLVLGGYQETQYFGPGTRLLVL.